This T cell receptor (beta chain) appears in the sequencing data of a study of T cells in tumors after PD-1 blockade. In the study overall: Treatment was either pembrolizumab 200 mg every 3 weeks or cemiplimab 350 mg every 2 weeks.

Germline values: CDR1 MRHNA, CDR2 SNTAGT. This CDR3 contains 18 residues. Germline trimming cut 2 bases from V and 3 bases from J; bases unmatched to any gene: 16. This table comes from immunoSEQ multiplex PCR, and its TCRdb copy is limited to in-frame clones, with some not included. The sample yields 20,000 to 25,000 clones, more than 70% seen once. Material: PBMCs, obtained before anti-PD-1 treatment. The sequence was collected from a human donor with basal cell carcinoma. This chain links TRBV6-4 with TRBJ2-7; 7 bases match TRBD1. CDR3 in amino acids: CASSDLPSRTGPRYEQYF. CDR3 nucleotide sequence: TGTGCCAGCAGTGACCTTCCCAGTCGGACAGGACCCCGCTACGAGCAGTACTTC.